Below are 21 T cell receptor beta chains sequenced from a single sample in a study of OX40 agonist ivuxolimab in advanced cancers. Data came from immunoSEQ multiplex PCR; TCRdb stores just in-frame clones and leaves some out. This table has more than 85,000 clones, roughly 80% appearing once. This specimen consisted of CD4+ or CD8+ T cells sorted from blood, obtained in a trial of the OX40 agonist ivuxolimab. These receptors originate from an adult with an advanced solid tumor such as melanoma, head and neck, liver or kidney cancer.

The V and J genes are TRBV6-6 and TRBJ1-3; TRBD1 is a possible D gene (5 bases). Germline CDR1 MNHNY, CDR2 SVGAGI (reference sequence). CDR3 size: 14 residues. Deletions cut 6 bases from V and 4 bases from J, with 13 bases between. This CDR3 is CASRPQGEGNTIYF. DNA for the CDR3: TGTGCCAGCAGACCCCAGGGTGAGGGAAACACCATATATTTT.

The J gene is TRBJ1-5, the V gene TRBV7-9; no definite D call. The germline V gene has CDR1 SEHNR and CDR2 FQNEAQ (reference sequence). Trimming removed 1 base at V and 3 bases at J, with 13 bases between. This CDR3 comprises 16 residues. CDR3 nucleotides: TGTGCCAGCAGCTTAGGTCCGGCCGGCCCCAATCAGCCCCAGCATTTT. Protein sequence: CASSLGPAGPNQPQHF. The variable domain in full, completed from reference TRBV7-9 and TRBJ1-5, reads DTGVSQNPRHKITKRGQNVTFRCDPISEHNRLYWYRQTLGQGPEFLTYFQNEAQLEKSRLLSDRFSAERPKGSFSTLEIQRTEQGDSAMYLCASSLGPAGPNQPQHFGDGTRLSIL.

The gene calls are TRBV7-2 and TRBJ2-3; D is unresolved. This CDR3 is 13 amino acids long. Trimming left V 5 bases short and J 0 bases short, with 6 bases between. Germline values: CDR1 SGHTA, CDR2 FQGNSA. The CDR3 reads CASSTTSTDTQYF. CDR3 coding DNA: TGTGCCAGCAGCACGACTAGCACAGATACGCAGTATTTT.

The V call is TRBV4-1, the J call TRBJ2-1; 11 positions match TRBD2. The CDR3 length is 17 residues. V lost 0 bases and J lost 0; bases outside the gene matches: 1. Per the germline V gene, CDR1 is MGHRA and CDR2 is YSYEKL. DNA for the CDR3: TGCGCCAGCAGCCAAGATACTAGCGGGAGCTCCTACAATGAGCAGTTCTTC. Translated: CASSQDTSGSSYNEQFF.

This clone was recorded only once. This chain uses TRBV29-1 with TRBJ1-3, with a weak D call TRBD1 (5 bases). The V gene's germline CDR1 is SQVTM and CDR2 ANQGSEA. V was clipped by 7 bases and J by 4 bases, with 8 bases between them. The CDR3 spans 11 residues. The DNA for the CDR3 is TGCAGCGCAGGGTCAGGAAACACCATATATTTT. Translation gives CSAGSGNTIYF.

This clone was seen more than once but under ten times. The chain couples TRBV27 to TRBJ1-2; possible D gene TRBD1, 5 bases. Trimming removed 2 bases from V and 4 bases from J, with 14 bases in between. CDR3 length: 15 residues. The germline V gene has CDR1 MNHEY and CDR2 SMNVEV (reference sequence). The CDR3 protein is CASSLKGWGSYGYTF. The CDR3 coding sequence is TGTGCCAGCAGTTTAAAAGGGTGGGGGAGCTATGGCTACACCTTC.

The V gene is TRBV27, the J gene TRBJ2-1, with TRBD2 identical over 11 bases. The germline gives CDR1 MNHEY, CDR2 SMNVEV (reference sequence). With 6 bases clipped from V and 3 bases from J, the junction kept 4 bases outside the gene matches. The CDR3 contains 15 residues. The chain's CDR3 is CASSLTSGDYNEQFF. DNA of the CDR3: TGTGCCAGCAGCCTGACTAGCGGGGACTACAATGAGCAGTTCTTC.

In its sample, this clone was seen a few times. The V call is TRBV9, the J call TRBJ2-7, with 9 bases matching TRBD2. This CDR3 spans 15 amino acids. Germline assignment: CDR1 SGDLS and CDR2 YYNGEE. The V gene end was trimmed by 5 bases and the J gene end by 2 bases; junction bases not matched to a gene: 8. CDR3 sequence reads: CASSGASGAPYEQYF. In DNA form, the CDR3 reads TGTGCCAGCAGTGGCGCTAGCGGGGCCCCCTACGAGCAGTACTTC.

In its sample, this clone was seen a few times. This chain connects TRBV5-3 to TRBJ1-4; 9 nucleotides agree with TRBD1. TRBV5-3 is filed as an ORF, its function uncertain. The CDR3 consists of 15 residues. Trimming removed 4 bases from V and 7 bases from J; junction bases left unmatched: 8. DNA of the CDR3: TGTGCCAGAAGCCCGGGGACAGGGTTGGGTGAAAAACTGTTTTTT. Protein: CARSPGTGLGEKLFF.

This rearrangement joins TRBV5-4 to TRBJ2-7; the match to TRBD2 covers 11 bases. Germline lookup yields CDR1 SGHNT and CDR2 YYREEE (reference sequence). With V trimmed by 6 bases and J by 7 bases, 15 bases remained unmatched. The CDR3 runs 16 residues. CDR3 DNA: TGTGCCAGCAACCCTATGACGGGACTAGCGGCCCGGGAGCAGTACTTC. It codes for CASNPMTGLAAREQYF.

Comment on this clone: Germline is not matched at one junction end, which may reflect a read error. The chain employs TRBV6-1 and TRBJ2-1; TRBD2 agrees at 7 bases. CDR3 size: 15 residues. The germline gives CDR1 MNHNS, CDR2 SASEGT. The CDR3 sequence is CASTEAGSPYNEQFF. In DNA, the CDR3 is TGTGCCAGCACTGAAGCGGGGAGTCCCTACAATGAGCAGTTCTTC.

This clone has just one count. This chain connects TRBV5-1 to TRBJ2-3; perhaps TRBD2 as D (6 bases). The CDR3 has 14 residues. Trimming shortened V by 0 bases and J by 4 bases, and 9 bases separated the two germline ends. CDR1 SGHRS and CDR2 YFSETQ come from the germline V gene. CDR3: CASSLGGVPDTQYF. The CDR3 DNA reads TGCGCCAGCAGCTTGGGCGGGGTGCCAGATACGCAGTATTTT.

The CDR3 DNA reads as TGTGCCAGCAGCCAATTCCGGGACAGCAATAGCAATCAGCCCCAGCATTTT. Amino acids: CASSQFRDSNSNQPQHF. The rearrangement uses TRBV7-8 and TRBJ1-5, with 7 bases identical to TRBD1. The germline gives CDR1 SGHVS, CDR2 FQNEAQ. CDR3 length: 17 residues. Germline trimming cut 5 bases from V and 0 bases from J; bases unmatched to any gene: 10.

The V and J genes are TRBV6-6 and TRBJ2-7; 8 nucleotides match TRBD1. This CDR3 comprises 14 residues. Trimming cost V 6 bases and J 10 bases; bases outside gene matches: 14. Germline lookup yields CDR1 MNHNY and CDR2 SVGAGI (reference sequence). The CDR3 DNA reads TGTGCCAGCAGGGGCGACAGGGGCGCGAGGATCCAGTACTTC. Its protein product is CASRGDRGARIQYF.

The chain carries TRBV6-4 and TRBJ1-5; no clear D. Germline assignment: CDR1 MRHNA and CDR2 SNTAGT. The length of the CDR3 is 16 residues. Trimming shortened V by 0 bases and J by 4 bases, and 13 bases separated the two germline ends. CDR3 loop: CASSDSREPLNQPQHF. In DNA form, the CDR3 reads TGTGCCAGCAGTGACTCAAGGGAGCCACTGAATCAGCCCCAGCATTTT.

This chain links TRBV9 with TRBJ2-5; TRBD2 matches at 15 bases. The CDR3 contains 18 residues. Germline V gene sequence: CDR1 SGDLS, CDR2 YYNGEE. V was pared by 0 bases and J by 5 bases, with 8 bases of the junction left unmatched. The CDR3 protein is CASSVAGLAGGPWETQYF. DNA of the CDR3: TGTGCCAGCAGCGTAGCTGGACTAGCGGGGGGGCCTTGGGAGACCCAGTACTTC.

The rearrangement uses TRBV7-2 and TRBJ1-6, with D perhaps matching TRBD1 (6 bases). Per the germline V gene, CDR1 is SGHTA and CDR2 is FQGNSA. V was shortened by 4 bases and J by 6 bases, with 13 bases between the two germline ends. The CDR3 runs 15 residues. In DNA form, the CDR3 reads TGTGCCAGCAGCTCCGGACAGAGTAGTAATTCACCCCTCCACTTT. Its protein product is CASSSGQSSNSPLHF.

The chain has TRBV7-2 and TRBJ2-7; TRBD2 aligns across 9 bases. The germline V gene has CDR1 SGHTA and CDR2 FQGNSA. The J segment lost 2 bases and the V segment lost 6 bases, leaving 2 bases of the junction unmatched. The CDR3 contains 13 residues. CDR3 sequence (DNA): TGTGCCAGCAGGCGACTAGCGGCCTACGAGCAGTACTTC. Translated, it gives CASRRLAAYEQYF.

The count of this clone is one. The chain carries TRBV5-1 and TRBJ2-5; 11 bases map to TRBD2. The CDR3 length is 18 residues. Germline loops: CDR1 SGHRS, CDR2 YFSETQ. V lost 0 bases and J lost 5; bases outside the gene matches: 12. The CDR3 is CASSLASLAGGIRETQYF. In nucleotides, the CDR3 is TGCGCCAGCAGCTTGGCAAGCCTAGCGGGGGGCATCCGGGAGACCCAGTACTTC. Filled out from reference TRBV5-1 and TRBJ2-5, the complete variable domain reads KAGVTQTPRYLIKTRGQQVTLSCSPISGHRSVSWYQQTPGQGLQFLFEYFSETQRNKGNFPGRFSGRQFSNSRSEMNVSTLELGDSALYLCASSLASLAGGIRETQYFGPGTRLLVL.

The V call is TRBV19, the J call TRBJ1-1; 8 nucleotides line up with TRBD1. The CDR3 loop spans 13 amino acids. Germline values: CDR1 LNHDA, CDR2 SQIVND (reference sequence). V lost 6 bases, J lost 8 bases, and 8 bases stayed unmatched. DNA for the CDR3: TGTGCCAGTAGCATGACAGGGGTCGTAGAAGCTTTCTTT. Translating gives CASSMTGVVEAFF.

V gene TRBV18 combines with J gene TRBJ1-1; D not resolved. Germline V gene sequence: CDR1 KGHSH, CDR2 LQKENI. The CDR3 consists of 17 residues. With 3 bases removed from V and 0 bases from J, the gap between germline ends came to 17 bases. The DNA for the CDR3 is TGTGCCAGCTCACCCCCGCGGTCGGGCGCGATGAACACTGAAGCTTTCTTT. Protein sequence: CASSPPRSGAMNTEAFF.